This T cell receptor (beta chain) stems from a study of CD8 T cells in ankylosing spondylitis. General study points: There was reportedly significant enrichment of clones that were disease-linked in matched ankylosing spondylitis synovial fluid. Previous work reported some of these motif variants in the synovial fluid and blood of reactive arthritis. Blood of patients with ankylosing spondylitis appeared to be characterized by a TCR beta motif of several highly homologous variants.

Germline V gene lookup returns CDR1 SGHTA and CDR2 FQGTGA. With V trimmed by 1 base and J by 2 bases, 8 bases remained unmatched. CDR3 length: 18 amino acids. Generation of TCR beta libraries employed quantitative 5'-RACE incorporating molecular barcodes. TCRdb used MiXCR to reprocess the 5' RACE reads, holding one entry per CDR3 protein. The sample consists of roughly 700,000 distinct CDR3 sequences, over 15% of them appearing once. About this clonotype: Its antigen is still unknown.

The sequenced material came from blood, either unsorted or a sorted T cell fraction (not recorded which). The sequence was obtained from a male donor with ankylosing spondylitis. The rearrangement joins TRBV7-3 to TRBJ2-6; TRBD2 matches at 7 bases. CDR3 region: CASSLMAGAPPGANVLTF. The CDR3 DNA reads as TGTGCCAGCAGCTTAATGGCGGGAGCCCCCCCTGGGGCCAACGTCCTGACTTTC.